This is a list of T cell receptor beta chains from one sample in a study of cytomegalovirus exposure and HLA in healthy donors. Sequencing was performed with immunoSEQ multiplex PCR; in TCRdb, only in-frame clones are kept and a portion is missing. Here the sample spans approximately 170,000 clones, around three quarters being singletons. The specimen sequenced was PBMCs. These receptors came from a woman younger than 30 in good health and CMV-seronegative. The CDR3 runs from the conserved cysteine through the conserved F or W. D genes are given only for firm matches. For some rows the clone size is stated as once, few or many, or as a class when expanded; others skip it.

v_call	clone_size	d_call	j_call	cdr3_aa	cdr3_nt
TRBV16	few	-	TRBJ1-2	CASSQGRNNYGYTF	TGTGCCAGCAGCCAAGGCCGAAATAACTATGGCTACACCTTC
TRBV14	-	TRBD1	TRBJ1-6	CASSQTGAESPLHF	TGTGCCAGCAGCCAAACAGGGGCGGAATCACCCCTCCACTTT
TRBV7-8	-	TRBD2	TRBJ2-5	CASSQPGISGGSETQYF	TGTGCCAGCAGCCAACCTGGGATTAGCGGGGGCAGTGAGACCCAGTACTTC
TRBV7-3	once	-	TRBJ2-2	CASSLRVQGTTGELFF	TGTGCCAGCAGCTTAAGAGTACAGGGTACCACCGGGGAGCTGTTTTTT
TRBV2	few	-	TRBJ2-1	CASSGGGHSSYNEQFF	TGTGCCAGCAGTGGGGGCGGACATAGCTCCTACAATGAGCAGTTCTTC
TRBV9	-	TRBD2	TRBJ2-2	CASSVPERLAGRTGELFF	TGTGCCAGCAGCGTTCCCGAAAGACTAGCGGGAAGGACCGGGGAGCTGTTTTTT
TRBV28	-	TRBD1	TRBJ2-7	CASSLGQGGFYEQYF	TGTGCCAGCAGCCTGGGACAGGGGGGTTTCTACGAGCAGTACTTC
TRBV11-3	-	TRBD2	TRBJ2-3	CASSPPGLAGGPDTQYF	TGTGCCAGCAGCCCCCCTGGGCTAGCGGGGGGGCCCGATACGCAGTATTTT
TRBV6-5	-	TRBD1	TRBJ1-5	CASSYGQGVQPQHF	TGTGCCAGCAGCTACGGCCAGGGGGTCCAGCCCCAGCATTTT
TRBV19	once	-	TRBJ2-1	CASSSGPNEQFF	TGTGCCAGTAGCTCAGGTCCCAATGAGCAGTTCTTC
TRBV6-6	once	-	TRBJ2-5	CASSVPDRSQETQYF	TGTGCCAGCAGTGTCCCCGACAGATCTCAAGAGACCCAGTACTTC
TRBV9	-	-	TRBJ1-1	CASSASVNTEAFF	TGTGCCAGCAGCGCGTCAGTGAACACTGAAGCTTTCTTT
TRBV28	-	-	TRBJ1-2	CASSLSRAGNYGYTF	TGTGCCAGCAGTTTATCCCGGGCAGGGAACTATGGCTACACCTTC
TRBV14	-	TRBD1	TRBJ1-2	CASSPQGNYGYTF	TGTGCCAGCAGCCCACAGGGGAACTATGGCTACACCTTC